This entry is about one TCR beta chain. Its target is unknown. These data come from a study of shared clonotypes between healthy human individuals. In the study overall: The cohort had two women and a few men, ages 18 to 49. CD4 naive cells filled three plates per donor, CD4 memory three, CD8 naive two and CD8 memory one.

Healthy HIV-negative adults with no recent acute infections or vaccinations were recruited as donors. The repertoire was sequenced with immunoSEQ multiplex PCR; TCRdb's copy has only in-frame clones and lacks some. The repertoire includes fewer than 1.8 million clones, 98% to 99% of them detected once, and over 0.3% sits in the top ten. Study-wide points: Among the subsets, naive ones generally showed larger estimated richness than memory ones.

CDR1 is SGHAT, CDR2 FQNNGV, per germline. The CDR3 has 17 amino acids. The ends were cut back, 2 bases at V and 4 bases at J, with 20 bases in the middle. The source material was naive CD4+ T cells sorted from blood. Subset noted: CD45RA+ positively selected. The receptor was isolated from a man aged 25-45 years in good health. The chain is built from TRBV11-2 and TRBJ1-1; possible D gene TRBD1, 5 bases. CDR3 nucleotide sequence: TGTGCCAGCAGCTTACACCCAGGCCAGGGAAGAGGCACTGAAGCTTTCTTT. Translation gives CASSLHPGQGRGTEAFF. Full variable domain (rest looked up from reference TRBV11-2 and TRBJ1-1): EAGVAQSPRYKIIEKRQSVAFWCNPISGHATLYWYQQILGQGPKLLIQFQNNGVVDDSQLPKDRFSAERLKGVDSTLKIQPAKLEDSAVYLCASSLHPGQGRGTEAFFGQGTRLTVV.